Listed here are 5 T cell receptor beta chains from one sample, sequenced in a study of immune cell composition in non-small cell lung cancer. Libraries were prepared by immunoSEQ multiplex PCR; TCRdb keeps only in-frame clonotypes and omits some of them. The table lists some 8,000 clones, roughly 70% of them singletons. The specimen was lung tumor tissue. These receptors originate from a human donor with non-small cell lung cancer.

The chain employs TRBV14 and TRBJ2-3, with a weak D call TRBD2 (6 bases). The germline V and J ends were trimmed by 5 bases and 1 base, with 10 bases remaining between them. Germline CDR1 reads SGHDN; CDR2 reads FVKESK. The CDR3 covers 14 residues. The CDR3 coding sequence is TGTGCCAGCAGCAGCGCGGGGCGCACAGATACGCAGTATTTT. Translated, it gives CASSSAGRTDTQYF.

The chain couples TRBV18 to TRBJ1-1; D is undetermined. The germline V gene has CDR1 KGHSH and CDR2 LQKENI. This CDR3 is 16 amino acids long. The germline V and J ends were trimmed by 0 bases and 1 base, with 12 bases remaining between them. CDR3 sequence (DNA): TGTGCCAGCTCACCACCTCCGGTAGGGAGGAACACTGAAGCTTTCTTT. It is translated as CASSPPPVGRNTEAFF.

The CDR3 DNA sequence: TGTGCCAGCAGCCCCCGACAGGGAGCCGGTGGCTACACCTTC. This sequence encodes CASSPRQGAGGYTF. The rearrangement links TRBV7-3 to TRBJ1-2; the match to TRBD1 covers 7 bases. The V and J ends lost 5 bases and 7 bases, in that order; junction bases with no gene match: 10. CDR1 is SGHTA, CDR2 FQGTGA, per germline. The CDR3 extends over 14 amino acids.

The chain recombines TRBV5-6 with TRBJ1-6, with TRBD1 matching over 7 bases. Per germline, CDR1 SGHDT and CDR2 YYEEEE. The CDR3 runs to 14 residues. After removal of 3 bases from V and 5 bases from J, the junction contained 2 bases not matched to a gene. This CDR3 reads CASSSGQNNSPLHF. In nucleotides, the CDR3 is TGTGCCAGCAGCTCGGGACAGAATAATTCACCCCTCCACTTT.

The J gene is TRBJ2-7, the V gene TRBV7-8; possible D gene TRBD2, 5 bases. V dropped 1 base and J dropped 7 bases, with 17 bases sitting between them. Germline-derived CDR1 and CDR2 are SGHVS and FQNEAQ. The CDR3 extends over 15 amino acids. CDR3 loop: CASSLVPGTTGEQYF. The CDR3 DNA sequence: TGTGCCAGCAGCTTAGTCCCCGGTACCACGGGAGAGCAGTACTTC.